This TCR beta chain originates from a study of regulatory T cells in long-lasting Graves disease. HTBI primers from iRepertoire and Arm-PCR of CDR3 regions yielded the TCR beta libraries. A single record per CDR3 protein comes from TCRdb applying MiXCR to the multiplex PCR reads. The sample carries about 560,000 distinct CDR3 sequences, about 16% recorded once. This CDR3 comprises 15 residues. V lost 1 base and J lost 4; bases outside the gene matches: 6. Germline V CDR1 and CDR2: LGHNA, YNFKEQ. Time point meaning: newly diagnosed GD, antithyroid drugs for less than 3 months. The TCR library used RNA extracted from PBMCs. The same specimen was also included in a second study, on T cells in Graves' hyperthyroidism and ophthalmopathy. That source adds: Graves' hyperthyroidism showing no ophthalmopathy progression within 18 months was considered stable.

The sample was peripheral blood mononuclear cells (PBMCs), taken at new diagnosis, from a patient treated with antithyroid drugs. This clonotype originated in a man between 18 and 29 years old with Graves disease. J is TRBJ1-2 and V is TRBV4-2, with 7 bases fitting TRBD1. The DNA of the CDR3 is TGTGCCAGCAGCCAAGTTGCGGACAGGACCTATGGCTACACCTTC. It yields the protein CASSQVADRTYGYTF.